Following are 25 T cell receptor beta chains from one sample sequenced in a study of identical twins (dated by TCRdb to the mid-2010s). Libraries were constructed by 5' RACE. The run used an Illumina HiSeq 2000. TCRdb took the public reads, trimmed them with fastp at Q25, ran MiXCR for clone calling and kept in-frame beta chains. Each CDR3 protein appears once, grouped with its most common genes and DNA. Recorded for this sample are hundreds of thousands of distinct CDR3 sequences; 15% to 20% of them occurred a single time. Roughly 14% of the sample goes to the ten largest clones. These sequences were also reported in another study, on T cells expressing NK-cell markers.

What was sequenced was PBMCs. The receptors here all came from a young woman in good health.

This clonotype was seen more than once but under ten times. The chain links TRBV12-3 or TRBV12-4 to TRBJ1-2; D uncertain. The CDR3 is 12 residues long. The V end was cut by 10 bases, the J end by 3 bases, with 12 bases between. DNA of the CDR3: TGTGCCAACTCTCGGGCAGACTATGGCTACACCTTC. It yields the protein CANSRADYGYTF.

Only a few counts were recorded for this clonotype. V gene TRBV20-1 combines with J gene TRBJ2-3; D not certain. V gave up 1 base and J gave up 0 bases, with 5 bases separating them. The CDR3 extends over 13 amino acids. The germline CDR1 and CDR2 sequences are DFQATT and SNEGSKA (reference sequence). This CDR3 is CSARVTSTDTQYF. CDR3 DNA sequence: TGCAGTGCTAGAGTGACTAGCACAGATACGCAGTATTTT.

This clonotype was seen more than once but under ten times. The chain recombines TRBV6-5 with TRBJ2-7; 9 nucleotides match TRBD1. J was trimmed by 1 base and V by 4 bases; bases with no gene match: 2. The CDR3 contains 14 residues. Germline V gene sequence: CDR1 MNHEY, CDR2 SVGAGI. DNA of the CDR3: TGTGCCAGCAGTTGGGACAGGGTATCCTACGAGCAGTACTTC. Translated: CASSWDRVSYEQYF.

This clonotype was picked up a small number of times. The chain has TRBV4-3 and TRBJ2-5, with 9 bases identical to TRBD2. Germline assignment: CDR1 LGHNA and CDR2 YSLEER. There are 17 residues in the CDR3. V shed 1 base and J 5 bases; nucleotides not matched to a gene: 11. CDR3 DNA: TGCGCCAGCAGCCAAGGCGTAGCGGGAGAGGGGGGGGAGACCCAGTACTTC. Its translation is CASSQGVAGEGGETQYF.

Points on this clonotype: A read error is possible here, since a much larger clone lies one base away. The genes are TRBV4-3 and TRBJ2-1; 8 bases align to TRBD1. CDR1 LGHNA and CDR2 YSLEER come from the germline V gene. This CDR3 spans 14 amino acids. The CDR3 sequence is CASSQNRGNNEQIF. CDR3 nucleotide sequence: TGCGCCAGCAGCCAAAACAGGGGGAACAATGAGCAGATCTTC.

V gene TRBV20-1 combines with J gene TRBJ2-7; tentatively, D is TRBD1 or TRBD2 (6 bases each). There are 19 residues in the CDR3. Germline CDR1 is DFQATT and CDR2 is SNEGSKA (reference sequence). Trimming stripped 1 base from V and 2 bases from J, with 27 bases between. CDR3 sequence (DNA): TGCAGTGCTAGAGCCGGGGGCGTGAGACAGGTGTACGGAACCTACGAGCAGTACTTC. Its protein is CSARAGGVRQVYGTYEQYF.

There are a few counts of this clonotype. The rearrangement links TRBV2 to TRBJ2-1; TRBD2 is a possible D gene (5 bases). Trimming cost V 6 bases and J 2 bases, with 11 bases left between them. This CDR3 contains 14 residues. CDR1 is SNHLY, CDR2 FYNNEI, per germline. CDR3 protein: CASSPDGAYNEQFF. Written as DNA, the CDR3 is TGTGCCAGCAGCCCGGACGGGGCCTACAATGAGCAGTTCTTC.

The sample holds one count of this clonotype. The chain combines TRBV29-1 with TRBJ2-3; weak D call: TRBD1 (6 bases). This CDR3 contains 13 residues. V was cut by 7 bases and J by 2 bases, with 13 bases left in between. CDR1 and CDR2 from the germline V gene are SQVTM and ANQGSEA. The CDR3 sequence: CSAGTRDTDTQYF. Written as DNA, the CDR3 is TGCAGCGCCGGGACACGGGACACAGATACGCAGTATTTT.

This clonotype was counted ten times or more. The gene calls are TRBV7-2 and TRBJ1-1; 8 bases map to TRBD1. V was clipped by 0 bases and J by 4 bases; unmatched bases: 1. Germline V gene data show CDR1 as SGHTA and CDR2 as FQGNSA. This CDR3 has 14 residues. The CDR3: CASSLATGGTEAFF. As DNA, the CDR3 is TGTGCCAGCAGCTTAGCAACAGGGGGCACTGAAGCTTTCTTT. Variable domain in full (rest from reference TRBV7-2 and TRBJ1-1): GAGVSQSPSNKVTEKGKDVELRCDPISGHTALYWYRQSLGQGLEFLIYFQGNSAPDKSGLPSDRFSAERTGGSVSTLTIQRTQQEDSAVYLCASSLATGGTEAFFGQGTRLTVV.

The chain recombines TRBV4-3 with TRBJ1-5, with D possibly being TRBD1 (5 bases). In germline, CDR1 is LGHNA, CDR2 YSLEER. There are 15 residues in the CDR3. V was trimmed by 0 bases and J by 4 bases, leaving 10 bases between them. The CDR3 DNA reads TGCGCCAGCAGCCAAGATGGGGGTCCTAATCAGCCCCAGCATTTT. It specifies CASSQDGGPNQPQHF.

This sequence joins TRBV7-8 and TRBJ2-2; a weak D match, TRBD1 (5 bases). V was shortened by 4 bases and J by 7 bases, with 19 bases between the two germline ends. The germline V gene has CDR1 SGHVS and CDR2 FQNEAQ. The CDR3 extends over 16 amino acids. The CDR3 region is CASSSLTDIINGELFF. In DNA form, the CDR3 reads TGTGCCAGCAGCTCCTTAACGGACATTATTAACGGGGAGCTGTTTTTT.

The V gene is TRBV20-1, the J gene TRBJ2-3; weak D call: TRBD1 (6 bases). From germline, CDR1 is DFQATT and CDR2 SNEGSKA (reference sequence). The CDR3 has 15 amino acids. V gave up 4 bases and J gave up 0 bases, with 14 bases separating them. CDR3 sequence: CSAIFRDISTDTQYF. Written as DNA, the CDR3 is TGCAGTGCTATATTCCGGGACATAAGCACAGATACGCAGTATTTT.

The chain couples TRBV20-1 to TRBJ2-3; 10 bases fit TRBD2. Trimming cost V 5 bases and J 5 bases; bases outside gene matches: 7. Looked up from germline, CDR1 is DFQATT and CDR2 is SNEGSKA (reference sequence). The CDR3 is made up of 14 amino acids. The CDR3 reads CSASQRGGQDTQYF. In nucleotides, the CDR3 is TGCAGTGCTTCTCAGCGGGGGGGCCAAGATACGCAGTATTTT.

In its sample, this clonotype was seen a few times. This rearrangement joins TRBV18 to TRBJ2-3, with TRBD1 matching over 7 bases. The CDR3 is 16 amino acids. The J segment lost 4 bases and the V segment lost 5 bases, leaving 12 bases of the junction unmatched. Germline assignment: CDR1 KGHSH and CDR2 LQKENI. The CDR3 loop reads CASSTSYRGPPDTQYF. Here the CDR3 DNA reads TGTGCCAGCTCAACTTCCTACAGGGGTCCCCCAGATACGCAGTATTTT.

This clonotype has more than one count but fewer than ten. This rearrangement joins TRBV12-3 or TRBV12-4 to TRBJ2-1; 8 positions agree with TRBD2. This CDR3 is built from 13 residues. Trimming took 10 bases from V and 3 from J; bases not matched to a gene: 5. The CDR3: CAITGGGYNEQFF. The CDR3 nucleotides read TGTGCCATTACGGGGGGGGGCTACAATGAGCAGTTCTTC.

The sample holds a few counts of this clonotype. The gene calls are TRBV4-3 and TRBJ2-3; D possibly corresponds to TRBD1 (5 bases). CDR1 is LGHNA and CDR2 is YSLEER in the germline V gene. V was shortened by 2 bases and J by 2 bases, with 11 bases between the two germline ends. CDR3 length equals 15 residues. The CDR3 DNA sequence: TGCGCCAGCAGCCAATTAATGGGGCTCACAGATACGCAGTATTTT. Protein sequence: CASSQLMGLTDTQYF.

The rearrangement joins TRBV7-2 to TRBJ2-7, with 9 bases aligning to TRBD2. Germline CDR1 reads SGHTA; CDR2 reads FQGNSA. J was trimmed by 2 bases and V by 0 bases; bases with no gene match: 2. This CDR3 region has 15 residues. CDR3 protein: CASSLASGSPYEQYF. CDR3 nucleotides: TGTGCCAGCAGCTTAGCTAGCGGGAGCCCCTACGAGCAGTACTTC.

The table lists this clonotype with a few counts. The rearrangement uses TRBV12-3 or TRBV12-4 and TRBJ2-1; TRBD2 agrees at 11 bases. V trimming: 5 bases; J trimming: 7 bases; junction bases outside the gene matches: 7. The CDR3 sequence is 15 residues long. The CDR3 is CASSRLAGPGNEQFF. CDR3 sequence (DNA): TGTGCCAGCAGTAGACTAGCGGGGCCGGGGAATGAGCAGTTCTTC.

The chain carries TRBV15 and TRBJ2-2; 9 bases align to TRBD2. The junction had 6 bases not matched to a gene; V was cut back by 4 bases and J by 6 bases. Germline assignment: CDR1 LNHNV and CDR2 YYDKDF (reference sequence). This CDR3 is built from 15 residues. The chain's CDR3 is CATSISGGSAGELFF. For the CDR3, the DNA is TGTGCCACCAGCATCAGCGGGGGGAGCGCCGGGGAGCTGTTTTTT.

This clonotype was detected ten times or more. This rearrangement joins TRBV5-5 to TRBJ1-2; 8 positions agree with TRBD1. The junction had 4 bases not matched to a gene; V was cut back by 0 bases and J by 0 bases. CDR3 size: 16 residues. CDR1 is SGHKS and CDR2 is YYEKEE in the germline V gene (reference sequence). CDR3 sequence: CASSLAAGGSNYGYTF. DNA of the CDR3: TGTGCCAGCAGCTTGGCGGCAGGGGGCTCTAACTATGGCTACACCTTC. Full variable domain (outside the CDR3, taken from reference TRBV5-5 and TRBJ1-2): DAGVTQSPTHLIKTRGQQVTLRCSPISGHKSVSWYQQVLGQGPQFIFQYYEKEERGRGNFPDRFSARQFPNYSSELNVNALLLGDSALYLCASSLAAGGSNYGYTFGSGTRLTVV.

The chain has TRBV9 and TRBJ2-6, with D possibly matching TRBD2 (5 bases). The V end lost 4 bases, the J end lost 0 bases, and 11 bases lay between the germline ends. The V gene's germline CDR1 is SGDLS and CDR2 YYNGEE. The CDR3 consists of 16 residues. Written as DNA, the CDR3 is TGTGCCAGCAGCCTAGTGCGGGCCTCTGGGGCCAACGTCCTGACTTTC. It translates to CASSLVRASGANVLTF.

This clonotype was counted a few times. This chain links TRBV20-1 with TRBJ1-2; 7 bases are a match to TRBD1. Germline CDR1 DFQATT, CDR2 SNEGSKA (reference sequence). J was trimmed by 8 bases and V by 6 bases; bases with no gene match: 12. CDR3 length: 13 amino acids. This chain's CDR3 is CSARGGASMGYTF. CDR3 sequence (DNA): TGCAGTGCCAGGGGGGGCGCTTCTATGGGCTACACCTTC.

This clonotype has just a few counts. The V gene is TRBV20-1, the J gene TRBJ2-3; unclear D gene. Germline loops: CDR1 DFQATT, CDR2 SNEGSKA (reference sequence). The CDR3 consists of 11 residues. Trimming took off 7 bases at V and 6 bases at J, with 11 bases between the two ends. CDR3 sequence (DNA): TGCAGTGGTGTCCCTCGGGATACGCAGTATTTT. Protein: CSGVPRDTQYF.

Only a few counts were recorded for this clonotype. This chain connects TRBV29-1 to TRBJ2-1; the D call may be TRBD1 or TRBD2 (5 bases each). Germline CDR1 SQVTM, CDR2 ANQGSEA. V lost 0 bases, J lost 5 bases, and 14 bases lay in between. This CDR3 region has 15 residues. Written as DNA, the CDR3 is TGCAGCGTTGAAGATCCTAAAAGAGGGGACAATGAGCAGTTCTTC. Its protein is CSVEDPKRGDNEQFF.

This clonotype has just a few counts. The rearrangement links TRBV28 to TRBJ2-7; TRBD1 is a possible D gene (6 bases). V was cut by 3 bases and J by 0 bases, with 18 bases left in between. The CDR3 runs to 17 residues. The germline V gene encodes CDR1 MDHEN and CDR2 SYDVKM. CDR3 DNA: TGTGCCAGCAGTTTTCCGTCCGCCGGGACACACTCCTACGAGCAGTACTTC. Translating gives CASSFPSAGTHSYEQYF.